This T cell receptor beta chain was identified in a study of cytomegalovirus exposure and HLA in healthy donors. Study-wide context: A subsequent analysis stated that the 120 or so validation repertoires were run on the same platform as the roughly 710 first-cohort repertoires.

Study-level points and caveats: The study labeled 164 TCR beta chains cytomegalovirus-associated. In vitro confirmation showed three CMV-associated chains to be CMV antigen specific. TCR clusters originating in the first cohort tended to co-occur in the approximately 130 validation repertoires, according to a later analysis.

Generated by immunoSEQ multiplex PCR, the TCRdb table keeps only in-frame clones and is missing some. The table has 150,000 to 180,000 clones, 86% seen once; the top ten hold approximately 2%. The junction had 10 bases not matched to a gene; V was cut back by 6 bases and J by 5 bases. The CDR3 length is 15 residues. Germline lookup yields CDR1 SGHDT and CDR2 YYEEEE. As to this clone: The antigen is not known.

Sequenced input: PBMCs. The receptor's source is a human donor in good health. The rearrangement joins TRBV5-6 to TRBJ2-3, with 9 bases lining up with TRBD2. CDR3 nucleotides: TGTGCCAGCACGAGCGAGCGGGGGGAGGAAGATACGCAGTATTTT. Translating gives CASTSERGEEDTQYF.